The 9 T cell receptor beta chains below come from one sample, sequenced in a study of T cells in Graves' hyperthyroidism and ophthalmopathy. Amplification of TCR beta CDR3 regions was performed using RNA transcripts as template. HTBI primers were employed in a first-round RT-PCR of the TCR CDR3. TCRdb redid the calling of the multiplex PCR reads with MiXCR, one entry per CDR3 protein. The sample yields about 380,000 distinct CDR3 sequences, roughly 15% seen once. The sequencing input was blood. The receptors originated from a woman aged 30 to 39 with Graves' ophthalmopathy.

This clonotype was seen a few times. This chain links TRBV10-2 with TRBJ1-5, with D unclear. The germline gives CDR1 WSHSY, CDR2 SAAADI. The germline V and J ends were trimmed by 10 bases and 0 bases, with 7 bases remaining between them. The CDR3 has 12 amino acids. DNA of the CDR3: TGCGCCACACAGAATAGCAATCAGCCCCAGCATTTT. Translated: CATQNSNQPQHF.

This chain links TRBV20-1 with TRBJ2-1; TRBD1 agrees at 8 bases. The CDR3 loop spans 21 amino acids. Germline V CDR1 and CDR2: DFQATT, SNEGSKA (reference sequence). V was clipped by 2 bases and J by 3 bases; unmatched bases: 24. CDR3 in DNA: TGCAGTGCTAGAAGCCACCCAGCCCATCTCCGGCAGGGGGCCGACTACAATGAGCAGTTCTTC. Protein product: CSARSHPAHLRQGADYNEQFF.

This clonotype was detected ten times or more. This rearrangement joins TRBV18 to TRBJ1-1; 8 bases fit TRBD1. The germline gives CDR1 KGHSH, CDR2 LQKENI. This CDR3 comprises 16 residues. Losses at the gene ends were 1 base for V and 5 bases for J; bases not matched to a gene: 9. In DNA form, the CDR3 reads TGTGCCAGCTCACCACTCCCAACAGGGGGAAGGACTGAAGCTTTCTTT. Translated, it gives CASSPLPTGGRTEAFF.

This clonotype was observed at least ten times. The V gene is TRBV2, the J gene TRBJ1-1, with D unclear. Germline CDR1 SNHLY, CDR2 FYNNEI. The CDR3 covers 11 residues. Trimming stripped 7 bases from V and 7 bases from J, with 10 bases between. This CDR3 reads CASKGDLEAFF. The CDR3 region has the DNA TGTGCCAGCAAGGGAGACCTTGAAGCTTTCTTT.

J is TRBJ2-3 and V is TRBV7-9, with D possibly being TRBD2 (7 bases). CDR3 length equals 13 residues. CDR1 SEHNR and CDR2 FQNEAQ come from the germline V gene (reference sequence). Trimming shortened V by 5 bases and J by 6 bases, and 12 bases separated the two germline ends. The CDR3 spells CASSTGGQDTQYF. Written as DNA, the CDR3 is TGTGCCAGCAGCACGGGGGGCCAGGATACGCAGTATTTT.

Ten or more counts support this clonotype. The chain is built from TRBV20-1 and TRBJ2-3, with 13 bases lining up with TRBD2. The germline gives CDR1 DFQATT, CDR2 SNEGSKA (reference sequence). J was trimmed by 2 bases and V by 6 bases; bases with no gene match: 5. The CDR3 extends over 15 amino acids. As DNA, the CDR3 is TGCAGTGCGGGAGGACTAGCGGGGGACACAGATACGCAGTATTTT. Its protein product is CSAGGLAGDTDTQYF.

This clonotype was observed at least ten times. The CDR3 here is CASSHPATGSSYNSPLHF. The CDR3 DNA is TGTGCCAGCAGTCACCCAGCGACAGGGAGCTCCTATAATTCACCCCTCCACTTT. This rearrangement joins TRBV2 to TRBJ1-6; TRBD1 matches 7 bases. Germline CDR1 reads SNHLY; CDR2 reads FYNNEI. V shed 5 bases, J shed 0 bases, and the junction held 10 bases outside the gene matches. The CDR3 is 18 residues long.

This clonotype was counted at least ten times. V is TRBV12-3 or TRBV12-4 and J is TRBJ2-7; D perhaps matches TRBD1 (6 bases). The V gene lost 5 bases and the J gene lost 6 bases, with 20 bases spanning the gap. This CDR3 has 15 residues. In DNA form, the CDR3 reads TGTGCCAGCAGTACACGCCGTCGGACAGATGGCGAGCAGTACTTC. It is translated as CASSTRRRTDGEQYF.

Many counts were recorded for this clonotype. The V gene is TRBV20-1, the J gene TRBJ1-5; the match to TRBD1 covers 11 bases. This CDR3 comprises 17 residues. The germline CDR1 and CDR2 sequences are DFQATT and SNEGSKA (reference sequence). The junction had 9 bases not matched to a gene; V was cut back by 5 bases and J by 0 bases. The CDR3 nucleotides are TGCAGTGCTGAAGGACAGGGGGCGACGACTAGCAATCAGCCCCAGCATTTT. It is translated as CSAEGQGATTSNQPQHF.